The TCR beta chain described here comes from a study of T cell responses to AZD1222 COVID-19 vaccine. Data came from immunoSEQ multiplex PCR; TCRdb stores just in-frame clones and leaves some out. The data contain roughly 110,000 clones, about 91% of them seen just once; the ten biggest clones take up 6.5%. General study results and limits: Donors were largely white British and mainly female; clonal diversity was possibly underestimated.

Per germline, CDR1 LNHDA and CDR2 SQIVND (reference sequence). The CDR3 totals 16 residues. Trimming pared 4 bases from V and 7 bases from J, leaving 20 bases between. The analysis combined second doses at about 4 or about 12 weeks. Notes on this clone: Its antigen is unidentified.

The sequence derives from an adult who received the AZD1222 COVID-19 vaccine. The sample was peripheral blood, taken 28 days after the second AZD1222 dose. This sequence joins TRBV19 and TRBJ2-1; D may be TRBD2 (6 bases). CDR3 nucleotide sequence: TGTGCCAGTAGTAACGGGGGTGGGCCTCTCAGTAATGAGCAGTTCTTC. Amino acid sequence: CASSNGGGPLSNEQFF.